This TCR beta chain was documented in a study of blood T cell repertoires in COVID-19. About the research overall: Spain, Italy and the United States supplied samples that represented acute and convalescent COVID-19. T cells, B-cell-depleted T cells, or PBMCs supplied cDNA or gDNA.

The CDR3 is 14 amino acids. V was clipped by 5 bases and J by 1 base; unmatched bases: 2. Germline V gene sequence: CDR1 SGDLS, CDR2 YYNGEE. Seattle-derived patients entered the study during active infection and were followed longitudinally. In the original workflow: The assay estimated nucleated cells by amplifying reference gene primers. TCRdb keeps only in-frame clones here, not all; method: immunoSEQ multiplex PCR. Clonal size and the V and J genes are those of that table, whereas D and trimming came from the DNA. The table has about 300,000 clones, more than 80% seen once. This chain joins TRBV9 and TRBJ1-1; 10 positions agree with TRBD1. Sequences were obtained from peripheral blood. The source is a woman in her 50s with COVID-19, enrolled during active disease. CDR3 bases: TGTGCCAGCAGTAGACAGGGGGCGAACACTGAAGCTTTCTTT. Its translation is CASSRQGANTEAFF. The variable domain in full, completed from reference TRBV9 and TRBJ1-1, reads DSGVTQTPKHLITATGQRVTLRCSPRSGDLSVYWYQQSLDQGLQFLIQYYNGEERAKGNILERFSAQQFPDLHSELNLSSLELGDSALYFCASSRQGANTEAFFGQGTRLTVV.